This T cell receptor (beta chain) originates from a study of type 1 and type 2 diabetes patients. The CDR3 is 13 amino acids. Germline V gene lookup returns CDR1 SQVTM and CDR2 ANQGSEA. With 7 bases clipped from V and 7 bases from J, the junction kept 12 bases outside the gene matches. This clonotype was picked up a small number of times. Its matching antigen is unknown. Amplification started from genomic DNA. A primer set of 30 forward and 13 reverse primers amplified the CDR3. TCRdb called the multiplex PCR reads again in MiXCR, with one record for every CDR3 protein. The sample lists 250,000 or so distinct CDR3 sequences, roughly 50% occurring once. Donors had no other autoimmune disease or infection in four weeks. Study observations and caveats: Groups were not age- or gender-matched, which may bias interpretation.

Sequencing was done on a sample of peripheral blood mononuclear cells (PBMCs). The clonotype originates from a man younger than 35 with type 2 diabetes. The chain joins TRBV29-1 to TRBJ2-7; 8 positions match TRBD1. CDR3 coding DNA: TGCAGCGCCCTCGGACAGGGAAGAGAGGAGCAGTACTTC. It yields the protein CSALGQGREEQYF.